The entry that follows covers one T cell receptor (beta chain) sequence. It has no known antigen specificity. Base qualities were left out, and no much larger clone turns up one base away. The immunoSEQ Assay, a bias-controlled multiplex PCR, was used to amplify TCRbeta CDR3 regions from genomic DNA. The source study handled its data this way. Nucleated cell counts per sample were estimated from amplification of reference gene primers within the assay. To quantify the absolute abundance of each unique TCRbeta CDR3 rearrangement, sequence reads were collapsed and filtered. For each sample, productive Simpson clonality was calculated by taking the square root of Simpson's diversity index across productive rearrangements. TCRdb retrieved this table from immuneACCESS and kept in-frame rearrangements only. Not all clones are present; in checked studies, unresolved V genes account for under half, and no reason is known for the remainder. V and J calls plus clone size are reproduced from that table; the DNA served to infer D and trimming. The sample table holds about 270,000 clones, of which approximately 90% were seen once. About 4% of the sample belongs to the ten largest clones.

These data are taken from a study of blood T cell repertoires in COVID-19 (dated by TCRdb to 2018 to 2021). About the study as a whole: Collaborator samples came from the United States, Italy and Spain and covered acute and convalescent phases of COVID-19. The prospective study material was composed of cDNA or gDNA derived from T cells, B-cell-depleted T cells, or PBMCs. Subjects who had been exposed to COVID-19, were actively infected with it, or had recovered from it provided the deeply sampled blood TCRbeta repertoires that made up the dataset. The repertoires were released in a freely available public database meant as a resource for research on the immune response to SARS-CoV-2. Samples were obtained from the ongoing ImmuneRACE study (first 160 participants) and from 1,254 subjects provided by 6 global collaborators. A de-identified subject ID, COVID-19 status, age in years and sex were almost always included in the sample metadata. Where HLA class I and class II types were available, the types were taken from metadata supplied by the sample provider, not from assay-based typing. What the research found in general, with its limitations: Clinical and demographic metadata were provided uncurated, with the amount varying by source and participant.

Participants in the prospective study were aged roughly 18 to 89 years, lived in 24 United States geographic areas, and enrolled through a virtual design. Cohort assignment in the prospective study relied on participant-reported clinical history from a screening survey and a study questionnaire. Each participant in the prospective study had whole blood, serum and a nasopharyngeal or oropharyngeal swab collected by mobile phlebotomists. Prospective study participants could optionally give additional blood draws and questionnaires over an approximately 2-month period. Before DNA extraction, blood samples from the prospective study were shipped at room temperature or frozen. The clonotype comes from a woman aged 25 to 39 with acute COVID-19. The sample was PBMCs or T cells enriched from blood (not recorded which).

The DNA is as follows: TGCAGCGTTGTAAGGAGGGACAGGGGAGGTACTGAAGCTTTCTTT. It translates as CSVVRRDRGGTEAFF. The rearrangement combines TRBV29-1 with TRBJ1-1, with 10 bases in between that match TRBD1. Germline trimming: 4 bases from V, 5 bases from J; junction bases outside gene matches: 10. The CDR3, from cysteine to phenylalanine, totals 15 residues. This entry keeps only the CDR3 DNA: 45 bases, framed from base 1. CDR1 and CDR2 (SQVTM, ANQGSEA) derive from the germline V gene.